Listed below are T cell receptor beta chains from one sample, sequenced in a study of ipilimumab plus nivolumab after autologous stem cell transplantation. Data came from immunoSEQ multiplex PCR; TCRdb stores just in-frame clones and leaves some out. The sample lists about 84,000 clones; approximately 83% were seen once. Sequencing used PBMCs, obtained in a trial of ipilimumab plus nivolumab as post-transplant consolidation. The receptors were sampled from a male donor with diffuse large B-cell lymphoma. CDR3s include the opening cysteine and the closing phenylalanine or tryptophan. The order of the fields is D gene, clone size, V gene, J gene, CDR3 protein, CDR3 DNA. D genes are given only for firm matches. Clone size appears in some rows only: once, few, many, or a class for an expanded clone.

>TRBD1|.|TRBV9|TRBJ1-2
CASSASGGAGGYTF
TGTGCCAGCAGCGCTTCAGGGGGCGCAGGGGGCTACACCTTC
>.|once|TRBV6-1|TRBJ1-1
CASWGGRNTEAFF
TGTGCCAGCTGGGGGGGCCGGAACACTGAAGCTTTCTTT
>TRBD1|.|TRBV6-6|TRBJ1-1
CASSYRGQGWTEAFF
TGTGCCAGCAGTTACAGGGGACAGGGTTGGACTGAAGCTTTCTTT
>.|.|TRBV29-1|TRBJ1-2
CSDHPLSERGGYTF
TGCAGCGATCACCCCCTTTCCGAGCGAGGTGGCTACACCTTC
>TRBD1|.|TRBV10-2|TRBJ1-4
CASSEGDSSNEKLFF
TGCGCCAGCAGTGAAGGGGACAGTTCCAATGAAAAACTGTTTTTT
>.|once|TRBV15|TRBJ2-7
CATSQGGDIYEQYF
TGTGCCACCAGCCAGGGCGGGGATATCTACGAGCAGTACTTC
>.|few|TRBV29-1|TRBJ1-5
CSVGGQPQHF
TGCAGCGTAGGCGGGCAGCCCCAGCATTTT
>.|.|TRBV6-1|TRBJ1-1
CASLTDLYIAGEAFF
TGTGCCTCCCTCACGGATCTCTACATCGCTGGGGAAGCTTTCTTT
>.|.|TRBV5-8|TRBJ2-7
CASRPPGHNYEQYF
TGTGCCAGCAGACCACCGGGACACAACTACGAGCAGTACTTC
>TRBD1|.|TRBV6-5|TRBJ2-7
CASRGQVYEQYF
TGTGCCAGCAGGGGACAGGTCTACGAGCAGTACTTC
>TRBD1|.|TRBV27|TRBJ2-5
CASSNTLGTGDGRETQYF
TGTGCCAGCAGCAACACCCTAGGGACAGGGGACGGTCGAGAGACCCAGTACTTC
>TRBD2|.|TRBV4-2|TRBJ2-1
CASSRTPTSGGNNEQFF
TGTGCCAGCAGCCGGACCCCGACTAGCGGGGGGAACAATGAGCAGTTCTTC
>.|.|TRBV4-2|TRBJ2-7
CASSQAVSDRTYEQYF
TGTGCCAGCAGCCAAGCCGTATCAGACAGAACCTACGAGCAGTACTTC
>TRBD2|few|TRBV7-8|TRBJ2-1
CASSLRLAGLGGNEQFF
TGTGCCAGCAGCTTGAGACTAGCGGGGTTAGGGGGCAATGAGCAGTTCTTC
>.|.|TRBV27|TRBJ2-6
CASSFEGSVLTF
TGTGCCAGCAGTTTTGAGGGGAGCGTCCTGACTTTC
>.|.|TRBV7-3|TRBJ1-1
CASSSVGTEAFF
TGTGCCAGCAGCTCAGTGGGCACTGAAGCTTTCTTT
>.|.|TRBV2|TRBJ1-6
CASRQGNNSPLHF
TGTGCCAGCAGACAGGGAAATAATTCACCCCTCCACTTT
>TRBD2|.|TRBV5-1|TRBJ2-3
CASSPTSGGSDTQYF
TGCGCCAGCAGCCCGACTAGCGGGGGATCAGATACGCAGTATTTT
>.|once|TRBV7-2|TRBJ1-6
CASSLNQGASYNSPLHF
TGTGCCAGCAGCCTCAACCAAGGGGCCTCCTATAATTCACCCCTCCACTTT
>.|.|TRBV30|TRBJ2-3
CAWGEQGSDTQYF
TGTGCCTGGGGGGAACAGGGATCAGATACGCAGTATTTT
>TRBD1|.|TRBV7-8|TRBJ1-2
CASSLGQARTGRIYGYTF
TGTGCCAGCAGCTTAGGGCAAGCTAGGACAGGGAGGATCTATGGCTACACCTTC
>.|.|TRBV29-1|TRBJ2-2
CSAPKNTGELFF
TGCAGCGCTCCCAAGAACACCGGGGAGCTGTTTTTT
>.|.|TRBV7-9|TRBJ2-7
CASSLLSGGEQYF
TGTGCCAGCAGCTTACTCAGCGGAGGAGAGCAGTACTTC
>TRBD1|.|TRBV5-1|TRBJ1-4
CASSLGAGGEKLFF
TGCGCCAGCAGCTTGGGAGCAGGGGGCGAAAAACTGTTTTTT
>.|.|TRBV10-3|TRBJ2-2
CATSPMGANTGELFF
TGTGCCACCTCCCCAATGGGGGCCAACACCGGGGAGCTGTTTTTT
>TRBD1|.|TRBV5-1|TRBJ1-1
CASSSSPPTGGGVEAFF
TGCGCCAGCAGCTCGTCCCCACCGACAGGGGGCGGTGTAGAAGCTTTCTTT
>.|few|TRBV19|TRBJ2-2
CASSWTYNTGELFF
TGTGCCAGTAGTTGGACATATAACACCGGGGAGCTGTTTTTT
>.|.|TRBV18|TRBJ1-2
CASSPETDGYTF
TGTGCCAGCTCACCTGAGACCGATGGCTACACCTTC
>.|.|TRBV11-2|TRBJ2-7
CASSFLGNPAYEQYF
TGTGCCAGCAGCTTCTTAGGAAATCCCGCCTACGAGCAGTACTTC
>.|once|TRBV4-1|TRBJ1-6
CASSQDRGSPNSPLHF
TGCGCCAGCAGCCAAGATAGGGGCAGCCCCAATTCACCCCTCCACTTT
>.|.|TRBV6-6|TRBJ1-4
CASRTDAATNEKLFF
TGTGCCAGCAGGACAGACGCCGCAACTAATGAAAAACTGTTTTTT
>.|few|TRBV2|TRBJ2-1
CASKNRIYNEQFF
TGTGCCAGCAAGAACAGGATTTACAATGAGCAGTTCTTC